The 26 T cell receptor beta chains given below trace back to one sample, sequenced in a study of radiotherapy plus CTLA-4 blockade in lung cancer. The table came from immunoSEQ multiplex PCR; TCRdb's copy has only in-frame clones and leaves some out. In the table there are about 28,000 clones, 60% to 80% of which are singletons. The material was peripheral blood, obtained from a patient treated with radiotherapy plus ipilimumab. Receptors were obtained from a human donor with non-small cell lung cancer who had stable disease on radiotherapy plus ipilimumab.

This CDR3 is CASSWDSGEAFF. The CDR3 DNA reads as TGCGCCAGCAGCTGGGACAGCGGTGAAGCTTTCTTT. The chain links TRBV5-1 to TRBJ1-1; TRBD1 agrees at 7 bases. After removal of 3 bases from V and 7 bases from J, the junction contained 3 bases not matched to a gene. Germline loops: CDR1 SGHRS, CDR2 YFSETQ. The CDR3 spans 12 residues.

This clone was seen more than once but under ten times. The chain has TRBV7-9 and TRBJ1-4; the D is unclear. The germline gives CDR1 SEHNR, CDR2 FQNEAQ (reference sequence). The CDR3 length is 12 residues. Between the trimmed V and J ends, which lost 5 bases and 15 bases, there was a span of 16 bases. CDR3 coding DNA: TGTGCCAGCAGCCCCCCCCTCGGGAGGGTGTTTTTT. Translating gives CASSPPLGRVFF.

The rearrangement joins TRBV4-3 to TRBJ2-1; D perhaps matches TRBD1 (5 bases). The CDR3 contains 14 residues. Germline CDR1 reads LGHNA; CDR2 reads YSLEER. Trimming left V 0 bases short and J 15 bases short, with 18 bases between. CDR3: CASSQDRQLGQPFF. CDR3 bases: TGCGCCAGCAGCCAAGATAGGCAGTTGGGGCAACCGTTCTTC.

The gene calls are TRBV14 and TRBJ2-1; D possibly corresponds to TRBD2 (6 bases). Deletions cut 0 bases from V and 7 bases from J, with 13 bases between. CDR1 is SGHDN and CDR2 is FVKESK in the germline V gene. CDR3 length: 15 amino acids. The DNA for the CDR3 is TGTGCCAGCAGCCAAGACCGCGGTCGGGGGAATGAGCAGTTCTTC. Amino acid sequence: CASSQDRGRGNEQFF.

This clone was seen more than once but under ten times. Germline and junction disagree at one end, which may indicate a read error. J is TRBJ1-6 and V is TRBV5-1; TRBD1 matches 8 bases. The germline V gene encodes CDR1 SGHRS and CDR2 YFSETQ. The CDR3 sequence is 15 residues long. CDR3 in amino acids: CASSLQGDTGSPLHF. In nucleotides, the CDR3 is TGTGCCAGCAGCTTACAGGGGGACACTGGATCACCCCTCCACTTT.

The chain employs TRBV6-4 and TRBJ2-2; no clear D gene. V dropped 5 bases and J dropped 0 bases, with 4 bases sitting between them. CDR1 is MRHNA and CDR2 is SNTAGT in the germline V gene. This CDR3 is 13 amino acids long. CDR3 sequence: CASSPANTGELFF. The CDR3 nucleotides read TGTGCCAGCAGTCCAGCGAACACCGGGGAGCTGTTTTTT.

V is TRBV19 and J is TRBJ2-5; no definite D call. Trimming left V 2 bases short and J 1 base short, with 5 bases between. Germline values: CDR1 LNHDA, CDR2 SQIVND (reference sequence). The CDR3 totals 13 residues. The chain's CDR3 is CASSIQAQETQYF. The CDR3 coding sequence is TGTGCCAGTAGTATACAGGCCCAAGAGACCCAGTACTTC.

The sample holds one count of this clone. The chain couples TRBV2 to TRBJ2-7; TRBD1 might be the D (6 bases). The V gene lost 1 base and the J gene lost 5 bases, with 9 bases spanning the gap. The CDR3 consists of 13 residues. Germline CDR1 and CDR2: SNHLY and FYNNEI. The CDR3 loop reads CASSEDQGHEQYV. CDR3 bases: TGTGCCAGCAGTGAAGATCAGGGGCACGAGCAGTACGTC.

The chain recombines TRBV19 with TRBJ1-5; D perhaps matches TRBD1 (6 bases). Germline V gives CDR1 LNHDA, CDR2 SQIVND (reference sequence). The CDR3 sequence is 13 residues long. V was shortened by 6 bases and J by 4 bases, with 10 bases between the two germline ends. In nucleotides, the CDR3 is TGTGCCAGTAGGTTACAGGGAAATCAGCCCCAGCATTTT. Translation: CASRLQGNQPQHF.

This rearrangement joins TRBV5-6 to TRBJ1-5; D perhaps matches TRBD1 (6 bases). This CDR3 contains 16 residues. Germline CDR1 and CDR2: SGHDT and YYEEEE. Trimming pared 0 bases from V and 4 bases from J, leaving 14 bases between. CDR3 residues: CASSLERAGANQPQHF. CDR3 bases: TGTGCCAGCAGCTTGGAAAGGGCAGGGGCAAATCAGCCCCAGCATTTT.

In the case of this clone: Other DNA sequences from this sample encode an identical CDR3 as well. The rearrangement joins TRBV19 to TRBJ1-1; 7 bases are a match to TRBD1. The CDR3 sequence is 14 residues long. V dropped 10 bases and J dropped 1; count of bases not matched to a gene: 9. CDR1 is LNHDA and CDR2 is SQIVND in the germline V gene (reference sequence). Here the CDR3 DNA reads TGTGCCACGTTCTCGGGACAGACGAACACTGAAGCTTTCTTT. Translating it yields CATFSGQTNTEAFF. The whole variable domain, remainder taken from reference TRBV19 and TRBJ1-1, is DGGITQSPKYLFRKEGQNVTLSCEQNLNHDAMYWYRQDPGQGLRLIYYSQIVNDFQKGDIAEGYSVSREKKESFPLTVTSAQKNPTAFYLCATFSGQTNTEAFFGQGTRLTVV.

This clone has a handful of counts. The chain uses TRBV13 and TRBJ2-3; 7 bases match TRBD2. With V trimmed by 5 bases and J by 6 bases, 11 bases remained unmatched. Germline CDR1 reads PRHDT; CDR2 reads FYEKMQ (reference sequence). This CDR3 region has 15 residues. The CDR3 here is CASSEGLTRGDTQYF. The CDR3 DNA reads as TGTGCCAGCAGCGAGGGACTAACCCGGGGGGATACGCAGTATTTT.

The genes are TRBV11-2 and TRBJ1-3, with D tentatively TRBD1 (5 bases). There are 15 residues in the CDR3. V lost 4 bases to trimming and J lost 7 bases, with 17 bases between them. Germline-derived CDR1 and CDR2 are SGHAT and FQNNGV. The CDR3 here is CASSSRTFPRNTIYF. DNA of the CDR3: TGTGCCAGCAGCTCCAGGACATTTCCGAGGAACACCATATATTTT.

The rearrangement joins TRBV9 to TRBJ1-1, with D perhaps matching TRBD1 (5 bases). The V gene lost 0 bases and the J gene lost 6 bases, with 9 bases spanning the gap. The CDR3 is made up of 13 amino acids. Germline CDR1 reads SGDLS; CDR2 reads YYNGEE. CDR3: CASSVERGAEAFF. In nucleotides, the CDR3 is TGTGCCAGCAGCGTAGAAAGGGGCGCTGAAGCTTTCTTT. Looking up the rest from reference TRBV9 and TRBJ1-1 gives the full variable domain: DSGVTQTPKHLITATGQRVTLRCSPRSGDLSVYWYQQSLDQGLQFLIQYYNGEERAKGNILERFSAQQFPDLHSELNLSSLELGDSALYFCASSVERGAEAFFGQGTRLTVV.

CDR3 bases: TGTGCCAGCAGCTCCCGGGGGACCTTCCACTTTAATACGCAGTATTTT. Its protein is CASSSRGTFHFNTQYF. The chain joins TRBV11-2 to TRBJ2-3; TRBD2 is a possible D gene (6 bases). Germline V lookup: CDR1 SGHAT, CDR2 FQNNGV. V lost 4 bases and J lost 7, with 21 bases in between. CDR3 length: 16 residues.

This clone was detected a few times. The chain couples TRBV5-4 to TRBJ2-3; either TRBD1 or TRBD2 may supply D (5 bases each). Germline lookup yields CDR1 SGHNT and CDR2 YYREEE (reference sequence). The V and J ends lost 4 bases and 3 bases respectively, with 12 bases between them. The CDR3 runs to 14 residues. CDR3 nucleotide sequence: TGTGCCAGCAGCCTAGCAGGGAGAACAGATACGCAGTATTTT. It encodes CASSLAGRTDTQYF.

This clone appeared a single time. The chain links TRBV11-2 to TRBJ2-3; TRBD2 is a possible D gene (6 bases). The V gene lost 6 bases and the J gene lost 4 bases, with 8 bases spanning the gap. CDR1 is SGHAT and CDR2 is FQNNGV in the germline V gene. This CDR3 comprises 12 residues. The CDR3 sequence is CASRREADTQYF. CDR3 sequence (DNA): TGTGCCAGCAGGAGGGAGGCAGATACGCAGTATTTT.

V is TRBV6-1 and J is TRBJ1-6; D might be TRBD1 (6 bases). CDR1 and CDR2 (germline): MNHNS, SASEGT. V was shortened by 6 bases and J by 6 bases, with 15 bases between the two germline ends. The CDR3 covers 15 residues. The CDR3 protein is CASRVTGLGNSPLHF. The CDR3 nucleotides are TGTGCCAGCAGGGTAACAGGGTTAGGTAATTCACCCCTCCACTTT.

The chain uses TRBV7-2 and TRBJ2-7; no reliable D call. Between the trimmed V and J ends, which lost 4 bases and 4 bases, there was a span of 8 bases. The germline gives CDR1 SGHTA, CDR2 FQGNSA. The CDR3 is made up of 12 amino acids. The CDR3 here is CASSSKWYEQYF. The CDR3 region has the DNA TGTGCCAGCAGCTCCAAGTGGTACGAGCAGTACTTC.

The rearrangement links TRBV7-2 to TRBJ2-5; 7 bases align to TRBD2. CDR3 length equals 17 residues. V lost 2 bases and J lost 1; bases outside the gene matches: 10. Germline CDR1 reads SGHTA; CDR2 reads FQGNSA. Written as DNA, the CDR3 is TGTGCCAGCAGCTTAAGCTTAATGGGAGGGTTCCAAGAGACCCAGTACTTC. Encoded protein: CASSLSLMGGFQETQYF.

J is TRBJ2-2 and V is TRBV28; tentative D call: TRBD2 (6 bases). V lost 6 bases and J lost 0, with 11 bases in between. Germline V gives CDR1 MDHEN, CDR2 SYDVKM. There are 15 residues in the CDR3. CDR3 sequence (DNA): TGTGCCAGCAGACCGGGGGAGCCGAACACCGGGGAGCTGTTTTTT. Amino acids: CASRPGEPNTGELFF.

The chain carries TRBV10-3 and TRBJ1-2; D is undetermined. From germline, CDR1 is ENHRY and CDR2 SYGVKD. This CDR3 has 14 amino acids. The V gene lost 8 bases and the J gene lost 8 bases, with 21 bases spanning the gap. The CDR3 sequence: CAISLGERAMGYTF. Written as DNA, the CDR3 is TGTGCCATCTCCCTGGGAGAGAGGGCAATGGGCTACACCTTC.

This clone occurred a few times. V usage is TRBV15 and J usage is TRBJ2-1, with D unclear. Germline CDR1 LNHNV, CDR2 YYDKDF (reference sequence). V was pared by 1 base and J by 3 bases, with 7 bases between. This CDR3 contains 14 residues. This CDR3 reads CATSRVPLYNEQFF. For the CDR3, the DNA is TGTGCCACCAGCAGAGTTCCGCTCTACAATGAGCAGTTCTTC.

The V and J genes are TRBV11-2 and TRBJ1-2; weak D call: TRBD1 (6 bases). In germline, CDR1 is SGHAT, CDR2 FQNNGV. V was clipped by 5 bases and J by 4 bases, with 14 bases between them. This CDR3 spans 14 amino acids. For the CDR3, the DNA is TGTGCCAGCAGCGCCCGGTCGGACAGCTATGGCTACACCTTC. Translating gives CASSARSDSYGYTF.

The sample holds a few counts of this clone. The CDR3 coding sequence is TGTGCCAGCAGCTCTCCCACAGGGCTTGGGGCCAACGTCCTGACTTTC. The encoded protein is CASSSPTGLGANVLTF. The chain joins TRBV13 to TRBJ2-6, with D perhaps TRBD1 (6 bases). V lost 4 bases and J lost 3, with 13 bases in between. Per germline, CDR1 PRHDT and CDR2 FYEKMQ (reference sequence). CDR3 length equals 16 residues.

This chain joins TRBV14 and TRBJ2-1, with D perhaps matching TRBD1 (6 bases). The CDR3 consists of 18 residues. Trimming stripped 1 base from V and 0 bases from J, with 16 bases between. The V gene's germline CDR1 is SGHDN and CDR2 FVKESK. The CDR3 DNA follows: TGTGCCAGCAGCCAAGTAGGGAAAAGAGGGGGCTCCTACAATGAGCAGTTCTTC. Amino acids: CASSQVGKRGGSYNEQFF.